These 27 T cell receptor beta chains originate from one sample sequenced in a study of OX40 agonist ivuxolimab in advanced cancers. Method: immunoSEQ multiplex PCR; TCRdb's copy keeps in-frame clones and lacks some. In the table there are roughly 50,000 clones, about 80% of which are singletons. Sequenced here: CD4+ or CD8+ T cells sorted from blood, sampled in a trial of the OX40 agonist ivuxolimab. All receptors come from an adult with an advanced solid tumor such as melanoma, head and neck, liver or kidney cancer.

This chain uses TRBV9 with TRBJ2-3; D may be TRBD2 (5 bases). Germline assignment: CDR1 SGDLS and CDR2 YYNGEE. Trimming cost V 4 bases and J 0 bases, with 9 bases left between them. The CDR3 loop spans 14 amino acids. The CDR3 is CASSKERSTDTQYF. The CDR3 nucleotides are TGTGCCAGCAGCAAAGAGCGGAGCACAGATACGCAGTATTTT.

The V and J genes are TRBV6-6 and TRBJ2-7; D ambiguous. Germline lookup yields CDR1 MNHNY and CDR2 SVGAGI (reference sequence). V was pared by 4 bases and J by 6 bases, with 7 bases between. This CDR3 is 11 amino acids long. The CDR3 loop reads CASSSSLEQYF. CDR3 sequence (DNA): TGTGCCAGCAGTTCCAGTCTCGAGCAGTACTTC.

The table lists this clone with a few counts. The DNA of the CDR3 is TGTGCCAGCAGTAGCAGGACAGGGGGTTTCTGGGAGCAGTTCTTC. As protein: CASSSRTGGFWEQFF. This sequence joins TRBV2 and TRBJ2-1; TRBD1 aligns across 10 bases. CDR1 is SNHLY, CDR2 FYNNEI, per germline. The CDR3 length is 15 residues. V gave up 5 bases and J gave up 10 bases; unmatched junction bases: 11. The whole variable domain, remainder taken from reference TRBV2 and TRBJ2-1, is EPEVTQTPSHQVTQMGQEVILRCVPISNHLYFYWYRQILGQKVEFLVSFYNNEISEKSEIFDDQFSVERPDGSNFTLKIRSTKLEDSAMYFCASSSRTGGFWEQFFGPGTRLTVL.

The chain employs TRBV4-3 and TRBJ2-5; 9 positions match TRBD2. Germline CDR1 is LGHNA and CDR2 is YSLEER. The CDR3 has 16 residues. The J segment lost 13 bases and the V segment lost 0 bases, leaving 15 bases of the junction unmatched. CDR3 residues: CASSQDFPLAGGLPYF. DNA for the CDR3: TGCGCCAGCAGCCAAGATTTCCCCCTGGCGGGGGGGCTCCCGTACTTC.

V gene TRBV6-1 combines with J gene TRBJ2-1, with TRBD2 matching 8 bases. Trimming cost V 4 bases and J 3 bases; bases outside gene matches: 11. Germline V gives CDR1 MNHNS, CDR2 SASEGT. This CDR3 has 17 residues. For the CDR3, the DNA is TGTGCCAGCAGTGCCCTCACCGGGACTAGAGTCTACAATGAGCAGTTCTTC. This sequence encodes CASSALTGTRVYNEQFF.

The CDR3 is CASSRQGAQYF. CDR3 nucleotide sequence: TGCGCCAGCAGTCGTCAAGGGGCCCAGTACTTC. J is TRBJ2-5 and V is TRBV23-1, with D possibly TRBD1 on 5 matching bases. TRBV23-1 is marked as an open reading frame, function uncertain. Trimming stripped 4 bases from V and 9 bases from J, with 9 bases between. CDR3 length: 11 amino acids.

This sequence joins TRBV6-1 and TRBJ2-1, with 14 positions matching TRBD2. CDR1 and CDR2 (germline): MNHNS, SASEGT. Trimming took 8 bases from V and 3 from J; bases not matched to a gene: 3. The CDR3 extends over 15 amino acids. The CDR3, as DNA: TGTGCCAGCGACGGGACTAGCGGGGGCTACAATGAGCAGTTCTTC. This sequence encodes CASDGTSGGYNEQFF.

The chain combines TRBV6-5 with TRBJ1-1, with 9 bases that match TRBD1. After removal of 5 bases from V and 3 bases from J, the junction contained 7 bases not matched to a gene. The germline CDR1 and CDR2 sequences are MNHEY and SVGAGI. The length of the CDR3 is 15 residues. CDR3 in amino acids: CASSKQGARHTEAFF. For the CDR3, the DNA is TGTGCCAGCAGTAAACAGGGGGCGAGGCACACTGAAGCTTTCTTT.

Notes on this clone: Other DNA sequences in the sample encode the same CDR3. This sequence joins TRBV5-1 and TRBJ2-5, with D possibly being TRBD2 (6 bases). Germline V lookup: CDR1 SGHRS, CDR2 YFSETQ. Trimming pared 4 bases from V and 4 bases from J, leaving 11 bases between. The CDR3 sequence is 13 residues long. The CDR3 reads CASSGGLSETQYF. In DNA, the CDR3 is TGCGCCAGCAGCGGTGGACTATCAGAGACCCAGTACTTC.

The chain links TRBV19 to TRBJ1-5; maybe TRBD1 (6 bases). Germline V gene data show CDR1 as LNHDA and CDR2 as SQIVND (reference sequence). There are 16 residues in the CDR3. Trimming removed 7 bases at V and 5 bases at J, with 21 bases between. The CDR3 DNA sequence: TGTGCCAGTATCCCCGATTCCGGGACAAATTATCAGCCCCAGCATTTT. As protein: CASIPDSGTNYQPQHF.

This clone was counted a single time. The chain has TRBV5-4 and TRBJ1-6; no clear D gene. CDR1 SGHNT and CDR2 YYREEE come from the germline V gene (reference sequence). Trimming pared 1 base from V and 7 bases from J, leaving 12 bases between. The CDR3 runs to 15 residues. CDR3 nucleotide sequence: TGTGCCAGCAGCTTGCTTGGACTTAGAAATTCACCCCTCCACTTT. Translated: CASSLLGLRNSPLHF.

The gene calls are TRBV11-2 and TRBJ1-5, with D maybe TRBD1 (6 bases). Between the trimmed V and J ends, which lost 1 base and 7 bases, there was a span of 11 bases. Germline CDR1 and CDR2: SGHAT and FQNNGV. The CDR3 has 14 residues. The CDR3 sequence: CASSLAGGLQPQHF. The CDR3 DNA follows: TGTGCCAGCAGCTTAGCTGGGGGCTTACAGCCCCAGCATTTT.

This clone was seen once. This sequence joins TRBV18 and TRBJ2-5; D is uncertain. The DNA end is more similar to TRBJ2-7, so the J call may be wrong. Germline V gives CDR1 KGHSH, CDR2 LQKENI. The length of the CDR3 is 13 residues. CDR3: CASSPQDPGEQYF. CDR3 nucleotides: TGTGCCAGCTCACCACAGGACCCCGGCGAGCAGTACTTC.

The chain employs TRBV11-2 and TRBJ1-2; 7 positions match TRBD1. Germline V gene sequence: CDR1 SGHAT, CDR2 FQNNGV. The CDR3 extends over 17 amino acids. Trimming took 1 base from V and 0 from J; bases not matched to a gene: 8. CDR3 sequence (DNA): TGTGCCAGCAGCTTAGCGCCGGGGCAGGGGGCTAACTATGGCTACACCTTC. This codes for CASSLAPGQGANYGYTF.

The chain is built from TRBV2 and TRBJ1-5, with TRBD1 matching over 9 bases. CDR3 length: 15 residues. V gave up 4 bases and J gave up 11 bases; unmatched junction bases: 12. Looked up from germline, CDR1 is SNHLY and CDR2 is FYNNEI. Here the CDR3 reads CASSATGGDLLAQHF. The CDR3, as DNA: TGTGCCAGCAGTGCGACAGGGGGGGATTTATTGGCCCAGCATTTT.

The chain recombines TRBV2 with TRBJ1-4; D not resolved. V gave up 11 bases and J gave up 4 bases, with 17 bases separating them. The CDR3 extends over 14 amino acids. Germline V gives CDR1 SNHLY, CDR2 FYNNEI. The CDR3 nucleotides are TGTGCCGGGTCGTCGGGCAGAAGTAATGAAAAACTGTTTTTT. This translates into CAGSSGRSNEKLFF.

This clone was observed a few times. The chain joins TRBV6-1 to TRBJ1-5; D is unclear. The CDR3 has 14 residues. With 1 base removed from V and 4 bases from J, the gap between germline ends came to 8 bases. Germline V gives CDR1 MNHNS, CDR2 SASEGT. The chain's CDR3 is CASSEEWWNQPQHF. The CDR3 DNA sequence: TGTGCCAGCAGTGAAGAATGGTGGAATCAGCCCCAGCATTTT.

The chain employs TRBV5-1 and TRBJ2-1; D is undetermined. From germline, CDR1 is SGHRS and CDR2 YFSETQ. The V end lost 0 bases, the J end lost 5 bases, and 6 bases lay between the germline ends. CDR3 length equals 13 residues. CDR3 residues: CASSLGWNNEQFF. CDR3 in DNA: TGCGCCAGCAGCTTGGGCTGGAACAATGAGCAGTTCTTC.

The genes are TRBV2 and TRBJ1-4, with D tentatively TRBD1 (5 bases). This CDR3 contains 14 residues. Trimming removed 6 bases at V and 8 bases at J, with 16 bases between. Germline lookup yields CDR1 SNHLY and CDR2 FYNNEI. Here the CDR3 DNA reads TGTGCCAGCAGCCCCCACACAGAGGGGGAAAAACTGTTTTTT. The encoded protein is CASSPHTEGEKLFF.

This chain links TRBV7-2 with TRBJ1-1; D not certain. In germline, CDR1 is SGHTA, CDR2 FQGNSA. V was clipped by 5 bases and J by 6 bases, with 16 bases between them. The CDR3 is made up of 14 amino acids. CDR3: CASSPPLPRAEAFF. CDR3 sequence (DNA): TGTGCCAGCAGCCCCCCATTACCTAGAGCTGAAGCTTTCTTT. Together with reference TRBV7-2 and TRBJ1-1, the CDR3 gives the full variable domain: GAGVSQSPSNKVTEKGKDVELRCDPISGHTALYWYRQSLGQGLEFLIYFQGNSAPDKSGLPSDRFSAERTGGSVSTLTIQRTQQEDSAVYLCASSPPLPRAEAFFGQGTRLTVV.

The chain carries TRBV7-6 and TRBJ1-1; a weak D match, TRBD1 (5 bases). Germline V CDR1 and CDR2: SGHVS, FNYEAQ. V was shortened by 0 bases and J by 4 bases, with 6 bases between the two germline ends. The CDR3 extends over 13 amino acids. CDR3 in amino acids: CASSLAGVTEAFF. The CDR3 DNA is TGTGCCAGCAGCTTAGCAGGGGTCACTGAAGCTTTCTTT.

The chain is built from TRBV5-4 and TRBJ2-1; TRBD2 matches 14 bases. Unmatched junction bases numbered 7, after V lost 4 bases and J lost 10 bases. Germline V gene data show CDR1 as SGHNT and CDR2 as YYREEE (reference sequence). The CDR3 loop spans 15 amino acids. Written as DNA, the CDR3 is TGTGCCAGCAGCCCGACTAGCGGGAGGGCCGAAGAGCAGTTCTTC. Translated: CASSPTSGRAEEQFF.

This chain links TRBV15 with TRBJ1-2; no firm D call. CDR1 and CDR2 (germline): LNHNV, YYDKDF (reference sequence). The CDR3 is made up of 14 amino acids. V gave up 1 base and J gave up 7 bases, with 13 bases separating them. Written as DNA, the CDR3 is TGTGCCACCAGCAGAGGAATGGGTAGCGGTGGCTACACCTTC. Its protein is CATSRGMGSGGYTF.

The J gene is TRBJ1-2, the V gene TRBV11-2; no reliable D call. Trimming shortened V by 3 bases and J by 7 bases, and 9 bases separated the two germline ends. The germline CDR1 and CDR2 sequences are SGHAT and FQNNGV. The CDR3 totals 12 residues. The CDR3 coding sequence is TGTGCCAGCAGCTTTAGGTTAGCTGGCTACACCTTC. The encoded protein is CASSFRLAGYTF.

The V gene is TRBV27, the J gene TRBJ1-2; TRBD1 is a possible D gene (5 bases). Deletions cut 3 bases from V and 6 bases from J, with 14 bases between. Germline assignment: CDR1 MNHEY and CDR2 SMNVEV (reference sequence). This CDR3 region has 14 residues. CDR3 loop: CASSFGSPGDGYTF. CDR3 coding DNA: TGTGCCAGCAGTTTTGGGAGTCCGGGGGATGGCTACACCTTC.

This chain links TRBV5-1 with TRBJ2-1; TRBD2 agrees at 13 bases. The CDR3 sequence is 17 residues long. In germline, CDR1 is SGHRS, CDR2 YFSETQ. Trimming cost V 0 bases and J 8 bases; bases outside gene matches: 8. The CDR3 DNA follows: TGCGCCAGCAGCTTGGAAGGACTAGCGGGAGTTCGAGATGAGCAGTTCTTC. Translation gives CASSLEGLAGVRDEQFF.

The chain couples TRBV27 to TRBJ2-3; the match to TRBD1 covers 10 bases. The CDR3 has 17 residues. Germline CDR1 MNHEY, CDR2 SMNVEV (reference sequence). V shed 8 bases, J shed 7 bases, and the junction held 18 bases outside the gene matches. CDR3 residues: CASALGGPDRGPNTQYF. The CDR3 DNA follows: TGTGCCAGCGCCCTTGGGGGACCTGACAGGGGGCCAAATACGCAGTATTTT.